This TCR beta chain is drawn from a study of human T cells and chemical hapten exposure. This clonotype was detected many times. Each CDR3 protein gets one entry after TCRdb re-called the RACE reads with MiXCR. The profile covers tens of thousands of distinct CDR3 sequences, with 9.6% appearing a single time and 3.6% taken by the ten largest. Time point: pre-sensitization, week 0. Treatment noted: therapeutic diphenylcyclopropenone sensitization with weekly scalp DPC. Trimming stripped 5 bases from V and 3 bases from J, with 14 bases between. The CDR3 runs to 15 residues. CDR1 MNHEY and CDR2 SVGAGI come from the germline V gene.

The source of this sequence is a woman in her thirties or forties with alopecia areata. Some clones in this sample may be carry-over from other donors' samples. The chain recombines TRBV6-5 with TRBJ2-4; D may be TRBD1 (6 bases). Material: whole blood, obtained in connection with sensitization to the hapten diphenylcyclopropenone (DPC). CDR3 in amino acids: CASSPGQLLKNIQYF. The CDR3 DNA follows: TGTGCCAGCAGTCCCGGACAGCTTCTCAAAAACATTCAGTACTTC.